The 29 T cell receptor beta chains below come from one sample, sequenced in a study of T cell repertoires in cytomegalovirus infection. Which antigens these TCRs recognize remains unknown. TCRdb redid the calling of the reads with MiXCR, one entry per CDR3 protein. The data hold hundreds of thousands of distinct CDR3 sequences, with 42% observed a single time. Sequences were derived from cultured PBMCs, sampled from culture after CMV antigen stimulation. The receptor source for this set is a human donor in good health (CMV status not recorded). Some clones in this sample may be carry-over from other donors' samples.

In nucleotides, the CDR3 is TGCAGTGGCAGACAGGGAAACACTGAAGCTTTCTTT. Amino acid sequence: CSGRQGNTEAFF. The chain uses TRBV20-1 and TRBJ1-1; 7 positions match TRBD1. CDR1 and CDR2 (germline): DFQATT, SNEGSKA (reference sequence). The CDR3 totals 12 residues. With V trimmed by 7 bases and J by 2 bases, 4 bases remained unmatched.

The chain uses TRBV7-2 and TRBJ2-7; 11 bases fit TRBD2. From germline, CDR1 is SGHTA and CDR2 FQGNSA. CDR3 length: 15 residues. V was pared by 5 bases and J by 2 bases, with 5 bases of the junction left unmatched. In DNA form, the CDR3 reads TGTGCCAGCAGCGAGACTAGCGGGGAGGCCTACGAGCAGTACTTC. Amino acid sequence: CASSETSGEAYEQYF.

CDR3 nucleotides: TGTGCCAGCAGCTTCGGGACAGGGGTCTCCAACACTGAAGCTTTCTTT. Protein product: CASSFGTGVSNTEAFF. The rearrangement uses TRBV5-6 and TRBJ1-1; 10 bases are a match to TRBD1. With 2 bases clipped from V and 2 bases from J, the junction kept 6 bases outside the gene matches. Germline V CDR1 and CDR2: SGHDT, YYEEEE. The CDR3 has 16 amino acids. The complete variable domain, with remaining parts taken from reference TRBV5-6 and TRBJ1-1, reads DAGVTQSPTHLIKTRGQQVTLRCSPKSGHDTVSWYQQALGQGPQFIFQYYEEEERQRGNFPDRFSGHQFPNYSSELNVNALLLGDSALYLCASSFGTGVSNTEAFFGQGTRLTVV.

This sequence joins TRBV6-2 or TRBV6-3 and TRBJ1-1; perhaps TRBD1 as D (5 bases). CDR1 is MNHEY and CDR2 is SVGEGT in the germline V gene. V was shortened by 7 bases and J by 6 bases, with 15 bases between the two germline ends. The CDR3 has 13 residues. The DNA for the CDR3 is TGTGCCAGCACCCACCAACGGGGGGCTGAAGCTTTCTTT. This translates into CASTHQRGAEAFF.

The chain has TRBV12-3 or TRBV12-4 and TRBJ2-7; 7 bases align to TRBD2. The CDR3 is 15 amino acids. The junction had 9 bases not matched to a gene; V was cut back by 6 bases and J by 1 base. The CDR3: CASSPGLGGSYEQYF. DNA for the CDR3: TGTGCCAGCAGCCCTGGACTAGGAGGGTCCTACGAGCAGTACTTC.

This clonotype was detected a few times. The CDR3 DNA reads as TGTGCCAGCGGGCCGGAATTTCTTGCGCCCCAGCATTTT. Its translation is CASGPEFLAPQHF. This rearrangement joins TRBV27 to TRBJ1-5; D ambiguous. Germline loops: CDR1 MNHEY, CDR2 SMNVEV (reference sequence). The CDR3 is 13 amino acids. The V end lost 8 bases, the J end lost 9 bases, and 17 bases lay between the germline ends.

The chain combines TRBV2 with TRBJ1-5; 9 nucleotides line up with TRBD1. The ends lost 5 bases at V and 7 bases at J; junction bases unmatched: 6. Germline CDR1 SNHLY, CDR2 FYNNEI. The CDR3 loop spans 14 amino acids. The CDR3, as DNA: TGTGCCAGCAGTCTGGACAGGGGTGAGCAGCCCCAGCATTTT. Amino acids: CASSLDRGEQPQHF.

V usage is TRBV19 and J usage is TRBJ2-1; TRBD2 aligns across 9 bases. Germline V CDR1 and CDR2: LNHDA, SQIVND (reference sequence). The CDR3 is 17 residues long. The V and J ends lost 4 bases and 7 bases, in that order; junction bases with no gene match: 14. This chain's CDR3 is CASSNSASGKEFNEQFF. For the CDR3, the DNA is TGTGCCAGTAGTAACTCGGCTAGCGGGAAAGAATTTAATGAGCAGTTCTTC. The full variable domain, with the rest looked up from reference TRBV19 and TRBJ2-1, is DGGITQSPKYLFRKEGQNVTLSCEQNLNHDAMYWYRQDPGQGLRLIYYSQIVNDFQKGDIAEGYSVSREKKESFPLTVTSAQKNPTAFYLCASSNSASGKEFNEQFFGPGTRLTVL.

V gene TRBV12-3 or TRBV12-4 combines with J gene TRBJ1-1; unclear D gene. The CDR3 covers 14 residues. Trimming took off 2 bases at V and 3 bases at J, with 10 bases between the two ends. The DNA for the CDR3 is TGTGCCAGCAGTTTACCGGGTTCCTACACTGAAGCTTTCTTT. The encoded protein is CASSLPGSYTEAFF.

The rearrangement uses TRBV20-1 and TRBJ1-3; no firm D call. CDR1 is DFQATT, CDR2 SNEGSKA, per germline (reference sequence). V was trimmed by 6 bases and J by 4 bases, leaving 7 bases between them. This CDR3 comprises 11 residues. The CDR3 protein is CSAPDGNTIYF. In DNA, the CDR3 is TGCAGTGCCCCGGACGGAAACACCATATATTTT.

This clonotype was counted only a few times. The chain is built from TRBV6-5 and TRBJ1-3; 10 nucleotides line up with TRBD1. From germline, CDR1 is MNHEY and CDR2 SVGAGI. V dropped 5 bases and J dropped 0; count of bases not matched to a gene: 13. The CDR3 is 19 amino acids. The CDR3 region has the DNA TGTGCCAGCAGTACCGGGACAGGGGTTCGGACGTACTCTGGAAACACCATATATTTT. Translated: CASSTGTGVRTYSGNTIYF.

The chain recombines TRBV6-1 with TRBJ1-2; 8 bases match TRBD1. CDR1 is MNHNS and CDR2 is SASEGT in the germline V gene. J was trimmed by 5 bases and V by 10 bases; bases with no gene match: 6. This CDR3 has 12 residues. The CDR3 spells CAIRQGRYGYTF. Here the CDR3 DNA reads TGTGCCATACGACAGGGGAGATATGGCTACACCTTC.

The gene calls are TRBV10-2 and TRBJ2-1; the match to TRBD2 covers 10 bases. Trimming at V came to 3 bases and at J to 7 bases, leaving 9 bases not matched to a gene. Germline CDR1 is WSHSY and CDR2 is SAAADI. The CDR3 length is 16 residues. CDR3 sequence reads: CASSDGPSGSGNEQFF. The CDR3 coding sequence is TGCGCCAGCAGTGACGGCCCTAGCGGGAGTGGGAATGAGCAGTTCTTC.

There are many counts of this clonotype. The gene calls are TRBV11-2 and TRBJ2-3; D remains unclear. V lost 1 base and J lost 0, with 14 bases in between. This CDR3 spans 17 amino acids. Germline V gene lookup returns CDR1 SGHAT and CDR2 FQNNGV. The DNA for the CDR3 is TGTGCCAGCAGCTTAGTTGGGCTACGATCTAGCACAGATACGCAGTATTTT. It is translated as CASSLVGLRSSTDTQYF.

The genes are TRBV7-6 and TRBJ2-4; TRBD1 agrees at 7 bases. After removal of 1 base from V and 9 bases from J, the junction contained 3 bases not matched to a gene. The CDR3 consists of 13 residues. Germline values: CDR1 SGHVS, CDR2 FNYEAQ. The CDR3 is CASSLEGAGIQYF. The CDR3 DNA reads TGTGCCAGCAGCTTAGAGGGGGCTGGCATTCAGTACTTC.

The J gene is TRBJ2-1, the V gene TRBV7-2, with TRBD2 matching 11 bases. With V trimmed by 0 bases and J by 10 bases, 8 bases remained unmatched. Germline V CDR1 and CDR2: SGHTA, FQGNSA. This CDR3 has 16 residues. This CDR3 is CASSLALLAGGQEQFF. The CDR3 DNA reads TGTGCCAGCAGCTTAGCGCTCTTAGCGGGGGGGCAAGAGCAGTTCTTC.

This clonotype occurred a few times. The chain has TRBV6-1 and TRBJ1-4; D ambiguous. CDR3 length: 18 residues. CDR1 and CDR2 (germline): MNHNS, SASEGT. V lost 2 bases and J lost 0, with 16 bases in between. CDR3 loop: CASSELPSGFATNEKLFF. CDR3 sequence (DNA): TGTGCCAGCAGTGAACTTCCGAGTGGCTTTGCAACTAATGAAAAACTGTTTTTT.

This clonotype appeared many times. V gene TRBV7-2 combines with J gene TRBJ1-6; D might be TRBD1 (5 bases). The CDR3 is 17 amino acids. The germline V gene encodes CDR1 SGHTA and CDR2 FQGNSA. Trimming took 6 bases from V and 0 from J, leaving 15 bases between them. For the CDR3, the DNA is TGTGCCAGCAGTCCCCGGGGGACCAGCTCCTATAATTCACCCCTCCACTTT. This encodes CASSPRGTSSYNSPLHF.

About this clonotype: A read error is possible here, since a much larger clone lies one base away. The chain is built from TRBV10-3 and TRBJ2-7; D gene ambiguous. The germline V and J ends were trimmed by 4 bases and 2 bases, with 3 bases remaining between them. Per germline, CDR1 ENHRY and CDR2 SYGVKD. CDR3 length equals 11 residues. The CDR3 loop reads CAISGTYEQYF. The CDR3 nucleotides read TGTGCCATCAGTGGAACCTACGAGCAGTACTTC.

This clonotype appeared many times. V gene TRBV7-8 combines with J gene TRBJ2-5, with a tentative D call TRBD2 (5 bases). V was pared by 4 bases and J by 9 bases, with 24 bases between. CDR1 and CDR2 (germline): SGHVS, FQNEAQ. This CDR3 is built from 16 residues. CDR3: CASSSNSLDFMEAQYF. As DNA, the CDR3 is TGTGCCAGCAGCTCCAACTCCTTGGACTTTATGGAGGCCCAGTACTTC. Combining the CDR3 with reference TRBV7-8 and TRBJ2-5 gives the whole variable domain GAGVSQSPRYKVAKRGQDVALRCDPISGHVSLFWYQQALGQGPEFLTYFQNEAQLDKSGLPSDRFFAERPEGSVSTLKIQRTQQEDSAVYLCASSSNSLDFMEAQYFGPGTRLLVL.

The V and J genes are TRBV6-6 and TRBJ2-3; the D call may be TRBD1 or TRBD2 (6 bases each). V dropped 5 bases and J dropped 0 bases, with 12 bases sitting between them. CDR1 and CDR2 (germline): MNHNY, SVGAGI (reference sequence). The CDR3 is made up of 15 amino acids. For the CDR3, the DNA is TGTGCCAGCAGTGGAGGGGGAGCTAGCACAGATACGCAGTATTTT. Its protein is CASSGGGASTDTQYF.

The gene calls are TRBV20-1 and TRBJ1-2; 7 bases map to TRBD1. J gave up 6 bases and V 5 bases, and 6 bases lay outside the gene matches. This CDR3 has 12 amino acids. The germline V gene has CDR1 DFQATT and CDR2 SNEGSKA (reference sequence). The DNA of the CDR3 is TGCAGTGCTTCCCCAGGGGGAAATGGCTACACCTTC. It yields the protein CSASPGGNGYTF.

J is TRBJ2-5 and V is TRBV7-2, with D possibly called TRBD1 or TRBD2 (5 bases each). The CDR3 covers 13 residues. V was pared by 5 bases and J by 5 bases, with 12 bases between. Germline CDR1 is SGHTA and CDR2 is FQGNSA. In DNA, the CDR3 is TGTGCCAGCAGCGCGCAGGGACGGGAGACCCAGTACTTC. Its translation is CASSAQGRETQYF.

A few counts support this clonotype. In DNA, the CDR3 is TGTGCCAGCAGTTTGGACGGACACTCTGGAAACACCATATATTTT. Its protein product is CASSLDGHSGNTIYF. The chain has TRBV27 and TRBJ1-3; D might be TRBD1 (5 bases). Trimming stripped 3 bases from V and 0 bases from J, with 9 bases between. Germline V lookup: CDR1 MNHEY, CDR2 SMNVEV (reference sequence). The CDR3 is made up of 15 amino acids.

The chain recombines TRBV3-1 with TRBJ2-7; a weak D match, TRBD2 (5 bases). Trimming left V 1 base short and J 6 bases short, with 7 bases between. This CDR3 has 12 residues. Germline CDR1 is LGHDT and CDR2 is YNNKEL (reference sequence). CDR3 in amino acids: CASSQGEGEQYF. The CDR3 bases are TGTGCCAGCAGCCAAGGCGAGGGCGAGCAGTACTTC.

This clonotype was observed a handful of times. The genes are TRBV7-2 and TRBJ2-5; TRBD1 agrees at 7 bases. V was clipped by 4 bases and J by 1 base; unmatched bases: 3. In germline, CDR1 is SGHTA, CDR2 FQGNSA. This CDR3 contains 14 residues. DNA of the CDR3: TGTGCCAGCAGCTCAGGGACAGCCCAAGAGACCCAGTACTTC. Amino acids: CASSSGTAQETQYF.

This clonotype was seen a few times. The CDR3 DNA is TGTGCCAGCAGCCCCCCCGGGAGCGAGGAGCAGTTCTTC. Its translation is CASSPPGSEEQFF. The rearrangement joins TRBV11-3 to TRBJ2-1, with D perhaps TRBD2 (6 bases). CDR3 length: 13 amino acids. V dropped 5 bases and J dropped 10 bases, with 15 bases sitting between them. The germline CDR1 and CDR2 sequences are SGHNT and YENEEA.

The chain links TRBV6-6 to TRBJ2-3; no clear D gene. Germline V CDR1 and CDR2: MNHNY, SVGAGI (reference sequence). CDR3 size: 14 residues. Trimming shortened V by 2 bases and J by 4 bases, and 10 bases separated the two germline ends. The CDR3 spells CASSYPRRPDTQYF. DNA of the CDR3: TGTGCCAGCAGTTACCCCCGGCGGCCAGATACGCAGTATTTT.

The rearrangement uses TRBV7-4 and TRBJ1-2; TRBD1 matches at 8 bases. Germline assignment: CDR1 SGHVT and CDR2 SQSDAQ. After removal of 4 bases from V and 8 bases from J, the junction contained 6 bases not matched to a gene. The CDR3 covers 13 residues. CDR3 region: CASSYLQGEGYTF. CDR3 DNA: TGTGCCAGCAGCTATCTACAGGGGGAAGGCTACACCTTC.